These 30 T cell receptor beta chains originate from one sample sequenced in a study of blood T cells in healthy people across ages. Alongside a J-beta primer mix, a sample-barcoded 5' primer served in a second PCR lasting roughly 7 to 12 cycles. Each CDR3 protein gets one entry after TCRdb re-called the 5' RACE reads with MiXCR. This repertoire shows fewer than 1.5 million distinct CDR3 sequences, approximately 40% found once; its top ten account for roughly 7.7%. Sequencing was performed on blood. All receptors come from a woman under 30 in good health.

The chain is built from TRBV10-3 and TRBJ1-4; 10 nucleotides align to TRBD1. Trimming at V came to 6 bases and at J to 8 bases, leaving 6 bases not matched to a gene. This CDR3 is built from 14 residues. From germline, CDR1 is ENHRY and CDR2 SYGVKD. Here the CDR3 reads CAISGQGEEEKLFF. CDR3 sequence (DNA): TGTGCCATCAGCGGACAGGGGGAAGAGGAAAAACTGTTTTTT.

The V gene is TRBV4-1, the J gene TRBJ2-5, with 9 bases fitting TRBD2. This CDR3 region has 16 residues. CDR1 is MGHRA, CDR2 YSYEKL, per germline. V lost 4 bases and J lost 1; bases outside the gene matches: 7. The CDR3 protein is CASSRDSGRGQETQYF. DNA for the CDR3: TGCGCCAGCAGCCGGGATAGCGGGAGAGGCCAAGAGACCCAGTACTTC.

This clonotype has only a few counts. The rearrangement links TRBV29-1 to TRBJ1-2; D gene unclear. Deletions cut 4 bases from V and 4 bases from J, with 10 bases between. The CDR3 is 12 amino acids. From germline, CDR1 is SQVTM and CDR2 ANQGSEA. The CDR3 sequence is CSVGLVSYGYTF. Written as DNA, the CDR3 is TGCAGCGTTGGCTTAGTCAGCTATGGCTACACCTTC.

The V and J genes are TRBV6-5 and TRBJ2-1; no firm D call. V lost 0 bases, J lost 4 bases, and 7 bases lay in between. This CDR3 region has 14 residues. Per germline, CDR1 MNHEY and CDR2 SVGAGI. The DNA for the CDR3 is TGTGCCAGCAGTTACTCAACGAAGTACAATGAGCAGTTCTTC. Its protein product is CASSYSTKYNEQFF.

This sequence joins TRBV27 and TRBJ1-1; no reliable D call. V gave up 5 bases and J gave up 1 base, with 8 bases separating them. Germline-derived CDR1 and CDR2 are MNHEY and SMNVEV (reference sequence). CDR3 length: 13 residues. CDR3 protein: CASSKGPNTEAFF. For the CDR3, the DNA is TGTGCCAGCAGTAAGGGCCCGAACACTGAAGCTTTCTTT.

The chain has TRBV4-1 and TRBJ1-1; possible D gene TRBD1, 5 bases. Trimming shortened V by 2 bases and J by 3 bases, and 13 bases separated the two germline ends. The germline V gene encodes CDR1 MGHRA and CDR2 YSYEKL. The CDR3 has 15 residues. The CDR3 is CASSQTGAGDTEAFF. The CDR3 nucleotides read TGCGCCAGCAGCCAAACCGGAGCGGGGGACACTGAAGCTTTCTTT.

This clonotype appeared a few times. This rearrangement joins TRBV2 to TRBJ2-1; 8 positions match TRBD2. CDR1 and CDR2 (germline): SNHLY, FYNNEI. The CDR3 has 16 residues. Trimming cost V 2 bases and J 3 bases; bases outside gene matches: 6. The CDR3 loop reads CASSESPGLDYNEQFF. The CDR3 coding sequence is TGTGCCAGCAGTGAATCTCCGGGACTAGACTACAATGAGCAGTTCTTC.

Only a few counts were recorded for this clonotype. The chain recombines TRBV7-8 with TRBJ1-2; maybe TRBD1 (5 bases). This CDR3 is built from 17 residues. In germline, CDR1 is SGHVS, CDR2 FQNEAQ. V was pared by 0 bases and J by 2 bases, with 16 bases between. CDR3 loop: CASSLALPLGQNYGYTF. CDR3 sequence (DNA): TGTGCCAGCAGCTTAGCCCTCCCACTGGGGCAAAACTATGGCTACACCTTC.

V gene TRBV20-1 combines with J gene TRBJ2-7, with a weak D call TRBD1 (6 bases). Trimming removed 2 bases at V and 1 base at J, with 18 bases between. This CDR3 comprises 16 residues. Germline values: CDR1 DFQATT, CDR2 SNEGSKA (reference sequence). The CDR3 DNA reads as TGCAGTGCTAGATCCCCGGGACAAGAGGGTTCCTACGAGCAGTACTTC. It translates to CSARSPGQEGSYEQYF.

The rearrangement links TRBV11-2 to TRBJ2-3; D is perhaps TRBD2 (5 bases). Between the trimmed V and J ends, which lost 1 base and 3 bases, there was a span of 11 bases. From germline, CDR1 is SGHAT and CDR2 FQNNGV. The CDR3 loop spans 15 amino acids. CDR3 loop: CASSLGPLGTDTQYF. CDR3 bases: TGTGCCAGCAGCTTAGGCCCACTAGGGACAGATACGCAGTATTTT. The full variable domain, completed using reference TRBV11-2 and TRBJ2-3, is EAGVAQSPRYKIIEKRQSVAFWCNPISGHATLYWYQQILGQGPKLLIQFQNNGVVDDSQLPKDRFSAERLKGVDSTLKIQPAKLEDSAVYLCASSLGPLGTDTQYFGPGTRLTVL.

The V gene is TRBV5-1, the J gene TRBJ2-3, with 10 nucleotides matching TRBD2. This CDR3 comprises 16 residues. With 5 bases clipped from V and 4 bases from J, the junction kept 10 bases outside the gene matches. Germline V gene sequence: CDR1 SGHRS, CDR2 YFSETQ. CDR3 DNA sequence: TGCGCCAGCAGACCCGAGCGGGGGGGCCTCCCAGATACGCAGTATTTT. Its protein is CASRPERGGLPDTQYF.

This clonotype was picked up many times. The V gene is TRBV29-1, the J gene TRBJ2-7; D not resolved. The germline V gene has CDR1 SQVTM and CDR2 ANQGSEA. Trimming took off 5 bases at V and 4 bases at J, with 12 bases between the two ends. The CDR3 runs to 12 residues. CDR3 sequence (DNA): TGCAGCGTTTATGTGGGCCTGTACGAGCAGTACTTC. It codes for CSVYVGLYEQYF.

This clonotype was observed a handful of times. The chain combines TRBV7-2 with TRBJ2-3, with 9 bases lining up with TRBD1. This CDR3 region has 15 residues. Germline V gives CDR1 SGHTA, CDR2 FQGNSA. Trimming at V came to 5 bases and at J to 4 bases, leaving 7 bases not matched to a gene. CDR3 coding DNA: TGTGCCAGCAGCGAACAGGGGGCCCGGCCAGATACGCAGTATTTT. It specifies CASSEQGARPDTQYF.

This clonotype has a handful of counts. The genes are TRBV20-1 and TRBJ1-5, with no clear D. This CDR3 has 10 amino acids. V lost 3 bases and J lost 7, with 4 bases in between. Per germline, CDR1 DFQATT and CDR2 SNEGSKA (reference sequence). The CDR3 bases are TGCAGTGCTAGCGGGCAGCCCCAGCATTTT. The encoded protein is CSASGQPQHF.

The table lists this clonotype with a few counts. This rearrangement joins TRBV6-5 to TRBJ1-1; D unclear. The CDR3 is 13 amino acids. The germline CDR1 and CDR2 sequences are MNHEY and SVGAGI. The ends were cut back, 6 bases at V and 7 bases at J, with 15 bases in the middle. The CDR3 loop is CASSLEGLHEAFF. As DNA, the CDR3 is TGTGCCAGCAGCCTCGAGGGCCTCCATGAAGCTTTCTTT.

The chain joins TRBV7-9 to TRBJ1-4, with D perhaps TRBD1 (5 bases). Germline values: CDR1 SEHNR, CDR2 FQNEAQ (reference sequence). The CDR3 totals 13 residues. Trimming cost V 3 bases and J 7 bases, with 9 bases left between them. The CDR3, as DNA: TGTGCCAGCAGCTTCAGGGTATCTGAAAAACTGTTTTTT. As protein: CASSFRVSEKLFF. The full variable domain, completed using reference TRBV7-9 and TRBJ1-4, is DTGVSQNPRHKITKRGQNVTFRCDPISEHNRLYWYRQTLGQGPEFLTYFQNEAQLEKSRLLSDRFSAERPKGSFSTLEIQRTEQGDSAMYLCASSFRVSEKLFFGSGTQLSVL.

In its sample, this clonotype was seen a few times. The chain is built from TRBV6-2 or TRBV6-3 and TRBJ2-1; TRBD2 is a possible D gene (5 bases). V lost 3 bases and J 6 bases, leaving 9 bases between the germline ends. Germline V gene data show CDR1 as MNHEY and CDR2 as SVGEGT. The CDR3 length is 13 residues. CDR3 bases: TGTGCCAGCAGTTATGGGAGCGCCAATGAGCAGTTCTTC. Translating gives CASSYGSANEQFF.

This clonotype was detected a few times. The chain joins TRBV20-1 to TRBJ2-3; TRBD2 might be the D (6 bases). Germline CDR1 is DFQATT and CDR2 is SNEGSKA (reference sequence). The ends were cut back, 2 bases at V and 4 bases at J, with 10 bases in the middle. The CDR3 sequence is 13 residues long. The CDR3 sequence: CSARRLGADTQYF. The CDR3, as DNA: TGCAGTGCTAGAAGACTAGGGGCAGATACGCAGTATTTT.

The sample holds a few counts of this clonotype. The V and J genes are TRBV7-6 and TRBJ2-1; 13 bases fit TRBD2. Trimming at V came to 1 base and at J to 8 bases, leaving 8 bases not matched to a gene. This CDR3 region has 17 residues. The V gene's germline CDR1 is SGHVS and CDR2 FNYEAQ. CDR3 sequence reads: CASSLVSGTSGNDEQFF. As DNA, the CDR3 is TGTGCCAGCAGCTTAGTTAGCGGGACTAGCGGGAATGATGAGCAGTTCTTC.

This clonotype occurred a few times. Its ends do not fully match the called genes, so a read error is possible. The CDR3 DNA is TGTGCCAGCAGTCAAGCCCTTAGACAGTTCCAAGAGACCCAGTACTTC. Translated: CASSQALRQFQETQYF. The chain uses TRBV6-1 and TRBJ2-5; the D gene is possibly TRBD1 (5 bases). The germline gives CDR1 MNHNS, CDR2 SASEGT. The CDR3 runs to 16 residues.

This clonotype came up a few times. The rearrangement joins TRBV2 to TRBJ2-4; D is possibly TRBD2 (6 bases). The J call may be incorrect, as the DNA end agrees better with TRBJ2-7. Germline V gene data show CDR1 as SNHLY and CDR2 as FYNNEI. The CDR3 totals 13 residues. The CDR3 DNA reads TGTGCCAGCAGTGGGCTCCTCGGGAGCGAGCAGTACTTC. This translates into CASSGLLGSEQYF.

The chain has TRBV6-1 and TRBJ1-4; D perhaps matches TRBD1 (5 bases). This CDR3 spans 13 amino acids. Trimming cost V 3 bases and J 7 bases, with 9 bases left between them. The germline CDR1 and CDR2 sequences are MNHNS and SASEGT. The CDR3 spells CASSDRGLEKLFF. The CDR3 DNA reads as TGTGCCAGCAGTGACCGGGGCCTTGAAAAACTGTTTTTT.

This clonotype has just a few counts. DNA of the CDR3: TGCGCCAGCAGCCCCTTGGCAGGGAGCCTTCCCTCGTCACCCCTCCACTTT. Its protein product is CASSPLAGSLPSSPLHF. This chain connects TRBV4-1 to TRBJ1-6; tentatively, D is TRBD1 (5 bases). The V and J ends lost 4 bases and 10 bases respectively, with 23 bases between them. CDR1 is MGHRA, CDR2 YSYEKL, per germline. This CDR3 has 17 residues.

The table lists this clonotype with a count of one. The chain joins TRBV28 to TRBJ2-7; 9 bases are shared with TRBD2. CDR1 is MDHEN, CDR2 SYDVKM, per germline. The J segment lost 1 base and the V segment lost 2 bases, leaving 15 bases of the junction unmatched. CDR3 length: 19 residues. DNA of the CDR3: TGTGCCAGCAGTTTAGGGCGGCTAGCGGGGTTCGTTCAGTCCTACGAGCAGTACTTC. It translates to CASSLGRLAGFVQSYEQYF.

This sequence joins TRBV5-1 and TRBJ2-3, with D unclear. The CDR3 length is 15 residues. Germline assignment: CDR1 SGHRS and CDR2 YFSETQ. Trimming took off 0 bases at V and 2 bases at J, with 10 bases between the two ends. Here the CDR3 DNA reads TGCGCCAGCAGCTTGGTACAGCGAACCACAGATACGCAGTATTTT. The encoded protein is CASSLVQRTTDTQYF.

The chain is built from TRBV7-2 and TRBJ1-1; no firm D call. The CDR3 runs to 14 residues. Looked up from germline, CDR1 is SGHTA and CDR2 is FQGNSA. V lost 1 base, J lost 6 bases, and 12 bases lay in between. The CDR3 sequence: CASSLVWGGAEAFF. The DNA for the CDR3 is TGTGCCAGCAGCTTAGTATGGGGTGGGGCTGAAGCTTTCTTT.

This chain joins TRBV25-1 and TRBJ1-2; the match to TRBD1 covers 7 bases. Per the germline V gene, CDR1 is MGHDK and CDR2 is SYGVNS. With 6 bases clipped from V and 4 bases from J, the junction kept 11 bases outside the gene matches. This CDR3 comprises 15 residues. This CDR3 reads CASSNYRGPGYGYTF. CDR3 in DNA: TGTGCCAGCAGCAATTACAGGGGTCCGGGCTATGGCTACACCTTC.

The CDR3 sequence is CASSLAPGGIGETQYF. CDR3 in DNA: TGCGCCAGCAGCTTGGCCCCGGGGGGCATTGGAGAGACCCAGTACTTC. The chain joins TRBV5-1 to TRBJ2-5; tentative D call: TRBD2 (7 bases). The CDR3 is made up of 16 amino acids. Trimming pared 0 bases from V and 4 bases from J, leaving 16 bases between. CDR1 and CDR2 (germline): SGHRS, YFSETQ.

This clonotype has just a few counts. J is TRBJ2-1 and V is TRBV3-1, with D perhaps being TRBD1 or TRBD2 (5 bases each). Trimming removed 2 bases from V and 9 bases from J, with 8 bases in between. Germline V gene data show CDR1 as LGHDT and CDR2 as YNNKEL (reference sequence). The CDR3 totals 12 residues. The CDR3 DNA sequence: TGTGCCAGCAGCCAACTCGGGGCTGAGCAGTTCTTC. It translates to CASSQLGAEQFF.

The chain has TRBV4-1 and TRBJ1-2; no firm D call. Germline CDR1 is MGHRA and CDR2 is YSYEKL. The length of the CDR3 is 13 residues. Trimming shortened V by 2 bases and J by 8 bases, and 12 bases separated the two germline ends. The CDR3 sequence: CASSQSNPSGYTF. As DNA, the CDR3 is TGCGCCAGCAGCCAATCCAATCCCAGCGGCTACACCTTC.